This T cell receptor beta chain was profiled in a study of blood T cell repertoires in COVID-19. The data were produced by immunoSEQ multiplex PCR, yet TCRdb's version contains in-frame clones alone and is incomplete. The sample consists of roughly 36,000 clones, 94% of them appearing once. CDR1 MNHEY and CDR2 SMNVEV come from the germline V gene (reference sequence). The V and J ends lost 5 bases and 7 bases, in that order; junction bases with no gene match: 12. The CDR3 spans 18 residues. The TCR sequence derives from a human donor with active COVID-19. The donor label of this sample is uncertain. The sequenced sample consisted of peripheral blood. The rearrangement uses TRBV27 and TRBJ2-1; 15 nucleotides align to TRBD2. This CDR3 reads CASSPAGLGLAGGNEQFF. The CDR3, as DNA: TGTGCCAGCAGTCCGGCCGGTCTTGGACTAGCGGGGGGGAATGAGCAGTTCTTC.